This TCR beta chain was found in a study of T cells in tuberculosis. Clones were sequenced by immunoSEQ multiplex PCR, and TCRdb holds only the in-frame ones, with some missing. The sample lists 38,000 or so clones, about 95% occurring once. A note on this clone: The antigen is undetermined.

Trimming removed 6 bases from V and 3 bases from J; junction bases left unmatched: 8. The length of the CDR3 is 14 residues. CDR1 and CDR2 (germline): MNHNY, SVGAGI (reference sequence). Study-wide points: GMM-specific TCRs were nearer to active tuberculosis alpha repertoires, suggesting expansion. The TCR-beta difference was not significant; alpha differences partly reflected length.

The source of this sequence is a donor aged 10-29 years with latent tuberculosis or without tuberculosis infection. The sequenced sample was PBMCs. The V and J genes are TRBV6-6 and TRBJ2-7; 7 nucleotides match TRBD1. DNA for the CDR3: TGTGCCAGCAGCTACGACAGGGTAAACTACGAGCAGTACTTC. Protein: CASSYDRVNYEQYF.